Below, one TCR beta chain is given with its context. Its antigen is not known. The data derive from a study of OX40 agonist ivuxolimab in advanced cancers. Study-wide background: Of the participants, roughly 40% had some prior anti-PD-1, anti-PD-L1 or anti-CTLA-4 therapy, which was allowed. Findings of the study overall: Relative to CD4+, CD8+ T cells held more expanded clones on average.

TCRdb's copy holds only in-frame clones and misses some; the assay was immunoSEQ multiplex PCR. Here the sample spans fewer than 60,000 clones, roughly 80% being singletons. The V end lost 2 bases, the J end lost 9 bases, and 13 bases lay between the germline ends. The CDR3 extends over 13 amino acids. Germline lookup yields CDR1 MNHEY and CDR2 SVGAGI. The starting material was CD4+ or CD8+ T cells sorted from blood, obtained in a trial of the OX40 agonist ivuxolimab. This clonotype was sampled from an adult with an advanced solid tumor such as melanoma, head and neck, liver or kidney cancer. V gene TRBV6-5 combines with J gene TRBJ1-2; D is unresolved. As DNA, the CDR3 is TGTGCCAGCAGTTACGCGCTAGATGGGAGCTACACCTTC. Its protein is CASSYALDGSYTF.